The entry that follows covers one T cell receptor beta chain sequence. Its antigen is still unknown. V lost 3 bases and J 7 bases, leaving 15 bases between the germline ends. The germline V gene encodes CDR1 MNHEY and CDR2 SMNVEV (reference sequence). The length of the CDR3 is 14 residues. The sequencing template was cDNA reverse transcribed from extracted RNA. Sequencing used immunoSEQ multiplex PCR; TCRdb keeps in-frame clones, though not all of them. The table lists about 180,000 clones, roughly 60% of them singletons, with more than 15% in the top ten. The data originate from a study of CD8+ T cells in alopecia areata. Study-wide findings and caveats: Compared with mice, patients displayed less clear TCR sharing, possibly for HLA-related reasons. Clonality in lesional scalp, especially alopecia totalis/universalis, exceeded that of normal scalp. Scalp clonality and expanded CD8+ clones among the top 100 fell significantly with tofacitinib.

The treatment denotes: oral pan-JAK inhibitor, 5-10 mg twice daily. T lymphocytes (CD4+ and CD8+) were sorted from PBMCs. Sequenced here: CD4+ T cells sorted from blood, sampled at approximately week 56, from a patient treated with tofacitinib. The chain employs TRBV27 and TRBJ2-5, with D perhaps matching TRBD1 or TRBD2 (6 bases each). The clonotype was recovered from a human donor with alopecia areata. The CDR3 here is CASSFGGRGGTQYF. CDR3 sequence (DNA): TGTGCCAGCAGTTTTGGGGGGCGAGGCGGGACCCAGTACTTC.